This T cell receptor (beta chain) was recorded in a study of T cells in Graves' hyperthyroidism and ophthalmopathy. On the study more broadly: Prior to any treatment, at the point of initial diagnosis, peripheral blood was collected.

The CDR3 is 16 residues long. Trimming took 0 bases from V and 4 from J; bases not matched to a gene: 6. CDR1 is SGHTA and CDR2 is FQGTGA in the germline V gene. RNA transcripts provided the source from which TCR beta CDR3 regions were amplified. Carried out on the TCR CDR3, a first-round RT-PCR used the HTBI primer set. TCRdb reprocessed the multiplex PCR reads via MiXCR and lists one record per CDR3 protein. Among 550,000 to 650,000 distinct CDR3 sequences listed, approximately 15% were seen once. This clonotype was recorded many times. The receptor was isolated from a woman in her twenties or thirties with Graves' hyperthyroidism that later progressed to Graves' ophthalmopathy. Sequenced sample: blood. The chain has TRBV7-3 and TRBJ2-1, with 7 bases lining up with TRBD2. CDR3 region: CASSLTGGPKYNEQFF. CDR3 in DNA: TGTGCCAGCAGCTTAACGGGAGGGCCTAAATACAATGAGCAGTTCTTC.